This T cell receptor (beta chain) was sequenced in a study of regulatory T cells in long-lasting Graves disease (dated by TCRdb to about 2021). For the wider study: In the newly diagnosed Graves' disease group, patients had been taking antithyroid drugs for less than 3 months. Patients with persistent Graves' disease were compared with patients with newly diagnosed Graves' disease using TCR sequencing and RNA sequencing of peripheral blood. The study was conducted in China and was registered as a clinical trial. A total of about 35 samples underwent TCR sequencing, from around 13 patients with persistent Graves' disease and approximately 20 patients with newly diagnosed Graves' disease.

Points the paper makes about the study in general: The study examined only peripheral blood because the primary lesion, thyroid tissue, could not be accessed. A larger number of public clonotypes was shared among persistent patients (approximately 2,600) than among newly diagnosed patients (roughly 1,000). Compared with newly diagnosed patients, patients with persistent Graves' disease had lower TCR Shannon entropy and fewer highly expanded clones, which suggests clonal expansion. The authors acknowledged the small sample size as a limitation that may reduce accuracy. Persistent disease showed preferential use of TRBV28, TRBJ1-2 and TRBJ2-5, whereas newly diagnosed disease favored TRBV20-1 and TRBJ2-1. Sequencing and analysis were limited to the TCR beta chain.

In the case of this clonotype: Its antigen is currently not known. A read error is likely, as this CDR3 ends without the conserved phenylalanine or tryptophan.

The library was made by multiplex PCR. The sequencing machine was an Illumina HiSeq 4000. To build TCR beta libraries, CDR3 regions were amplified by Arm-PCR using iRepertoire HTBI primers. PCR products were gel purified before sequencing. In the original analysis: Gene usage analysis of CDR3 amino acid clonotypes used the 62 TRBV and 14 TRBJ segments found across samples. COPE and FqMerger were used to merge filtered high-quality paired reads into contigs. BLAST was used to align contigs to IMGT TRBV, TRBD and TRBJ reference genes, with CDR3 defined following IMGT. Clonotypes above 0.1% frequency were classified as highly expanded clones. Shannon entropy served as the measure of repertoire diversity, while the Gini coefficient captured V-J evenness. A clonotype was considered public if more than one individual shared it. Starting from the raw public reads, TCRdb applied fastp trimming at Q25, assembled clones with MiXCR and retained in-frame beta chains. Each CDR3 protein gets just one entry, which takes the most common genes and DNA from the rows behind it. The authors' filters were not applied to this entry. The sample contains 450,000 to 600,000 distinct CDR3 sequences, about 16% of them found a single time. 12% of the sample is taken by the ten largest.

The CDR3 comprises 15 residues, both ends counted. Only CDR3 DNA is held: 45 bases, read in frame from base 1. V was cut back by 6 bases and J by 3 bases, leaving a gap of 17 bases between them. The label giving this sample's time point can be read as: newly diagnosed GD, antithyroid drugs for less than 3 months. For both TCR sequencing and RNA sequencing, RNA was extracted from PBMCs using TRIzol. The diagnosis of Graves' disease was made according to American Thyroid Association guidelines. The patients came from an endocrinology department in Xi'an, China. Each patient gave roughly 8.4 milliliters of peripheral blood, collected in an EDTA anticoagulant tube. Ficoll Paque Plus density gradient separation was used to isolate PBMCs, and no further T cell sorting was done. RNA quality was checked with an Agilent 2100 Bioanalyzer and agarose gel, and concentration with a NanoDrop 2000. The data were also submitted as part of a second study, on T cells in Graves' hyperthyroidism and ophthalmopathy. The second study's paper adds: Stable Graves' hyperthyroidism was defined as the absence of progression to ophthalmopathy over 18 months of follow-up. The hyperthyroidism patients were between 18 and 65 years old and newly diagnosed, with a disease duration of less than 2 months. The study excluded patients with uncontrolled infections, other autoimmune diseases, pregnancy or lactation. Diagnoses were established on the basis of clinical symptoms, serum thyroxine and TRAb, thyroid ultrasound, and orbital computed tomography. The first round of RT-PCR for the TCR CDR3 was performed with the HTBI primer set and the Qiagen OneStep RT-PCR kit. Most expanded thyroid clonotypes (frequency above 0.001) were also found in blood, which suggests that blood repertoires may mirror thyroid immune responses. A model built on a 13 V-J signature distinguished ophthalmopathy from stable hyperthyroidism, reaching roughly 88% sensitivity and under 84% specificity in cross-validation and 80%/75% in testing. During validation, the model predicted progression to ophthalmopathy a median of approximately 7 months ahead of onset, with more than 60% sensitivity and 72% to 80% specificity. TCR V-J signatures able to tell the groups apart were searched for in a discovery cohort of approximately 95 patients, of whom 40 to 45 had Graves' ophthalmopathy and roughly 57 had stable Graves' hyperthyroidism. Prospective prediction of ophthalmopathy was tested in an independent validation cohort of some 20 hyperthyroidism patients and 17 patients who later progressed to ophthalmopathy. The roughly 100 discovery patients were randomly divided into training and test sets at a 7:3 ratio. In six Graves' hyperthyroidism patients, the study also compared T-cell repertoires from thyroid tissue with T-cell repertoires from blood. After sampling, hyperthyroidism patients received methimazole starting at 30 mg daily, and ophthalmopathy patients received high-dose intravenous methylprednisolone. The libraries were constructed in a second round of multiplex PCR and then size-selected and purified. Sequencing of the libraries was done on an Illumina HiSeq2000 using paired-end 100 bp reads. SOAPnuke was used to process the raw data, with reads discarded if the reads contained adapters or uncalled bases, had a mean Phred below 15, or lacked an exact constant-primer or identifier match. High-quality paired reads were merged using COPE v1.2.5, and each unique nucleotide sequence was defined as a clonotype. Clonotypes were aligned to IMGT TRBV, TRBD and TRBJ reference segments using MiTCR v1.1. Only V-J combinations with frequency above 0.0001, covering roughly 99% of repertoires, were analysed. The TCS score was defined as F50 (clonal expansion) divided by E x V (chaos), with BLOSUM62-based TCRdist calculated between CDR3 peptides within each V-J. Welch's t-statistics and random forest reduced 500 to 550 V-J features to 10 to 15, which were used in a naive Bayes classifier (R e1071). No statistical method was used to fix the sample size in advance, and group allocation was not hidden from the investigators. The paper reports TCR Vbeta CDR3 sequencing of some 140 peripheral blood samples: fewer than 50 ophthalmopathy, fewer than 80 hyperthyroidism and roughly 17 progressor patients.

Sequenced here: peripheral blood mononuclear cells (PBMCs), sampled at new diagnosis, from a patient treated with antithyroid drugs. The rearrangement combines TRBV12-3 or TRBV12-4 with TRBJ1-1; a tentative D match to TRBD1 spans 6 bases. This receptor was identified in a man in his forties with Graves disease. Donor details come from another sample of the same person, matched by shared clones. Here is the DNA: TGTGCCAGCAGATCCGACAGGTTGGGGGACACTGAAGCTTTCTCT. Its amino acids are CASRSDRLGDTEAFS.